These 16 T cell receptor beta chains share one sample of origin, sequenced in a study of Ad26.COV2.S vaccination and SARS-CoV-2 variants. TCRdb keeps only in-frame clones here, not all; method: immunoSEQ multiplex PCR. Of around 270,000 clones in the sample, around 88% were seen once. Documented treatment: roughly 19 received Ad26.COV2.S at low or high dose, single or two shots; about 5 received placebo; per-sample allocation not given. Samples came from day 63 after the first vaccine or placebo injection. Material: peripheral blood, obtained in a trial of Ad26.COV2.S vaccine versus placebo. The origin of the receptors is a person between 18 and 60 years old who received the Ad26.COV2.S COVID-19 vaccine or a placebo.

The rearrangement links TRBV7-9 to TRBJ1-4; no clear D. This CDR3 comprises 14 residues. Trimming shortened V by 1 base and J by 0 bases, and 3 bases separated the two germline ends. Germline lookup yields CDR1 SEHNR and CDR2 FQNEAQ (reference sequence). In DNA form, the CDR3 reads TGTGCCAGCAGCTTAGTCACAACTAATGAAAAACTGTTTTTT. Encoded protein: CASSLVTTNEKLFF.

This clone was counted between two and nine times. In DNA, the CDR3 is TGTGCCAGCAGCTTGCGGGCGGCCGGGGAGCTGTTTTTT. Translating gives CASSLRAAGELFF. V and J are TRBV5-4 and TRBJ2-2; no clear D gene. The CDR3 has 13 residues. V dropped 1 base and J dropped 6 bases, with 7 bases sitting between them. Germline V gene lookup returns CDR1 SGHNT and CDR2 YYREEE (reference sequence).

This chain uses TRBV4-1 with TRBJ1-3, with 7 bases aligning to TRBD1. Germline loops: CDR1 MGHRA, CDR2 YSYEKL. V gave up 0 bases and J gave up 2 bases; unmatched junction bases: 7. The CDR3 has 17 amino acids. CDR3 DNA sequence: TGCGCCAGCAGCCAAGAAGGGGGCCAACAAGCTGGAAACACCATATATTTT. Protein product: CASSQEGGQQAGNTIYF.

The chain links TRBV6-5 to TRBJ2-7, with 9 bases matching TRBD1. V shed 6 bases, J shed 1 base, and the junction held 7 bases outside the gene matches. The CDR3 is 15 residues long. CDR1 is MNHEY, CDR2 SVGAGI, per germline. The CDR3 loop reads CASRTGTGYSYEQYF. Written as DNA, the CDR3 is TGTGCCAGCAGAACCGGGACAGGGTATTCCTACGAGCAGTACTTC.

The V and J genes are TRBV3-1 (or the pseudogene TRBV3-2) and TRBJ2-1; 10 positions match TRBD2. The germline CDR1 and CDR2 sequences are LGHDT and YNNKEL (reference sequence). With 4 bases clipped from V and 9 bases from J, the junction kept 12 bases outside the gene matches. The CDR3 is 16 amino acids. The CDR3 spells CASSLIGTSEVPEQFF. In nucleotides, the CDR3 is TGTGCCAGCAGCCTTATAGGGACTAGCGAGGTCCCTGAGCAGTTCTTC.

The chain uses TRBV7-8 and TRBJ1-4, with D tentatively TRBD1 (5 bases). The CDR3 has 17 amino acids. Trimming took off 4 bases at V and 0 bases at J, with 15 bases between the two ends. CDR1 is SGHVS and CDR2 is FQNEAQ in the germline V gene. The CDR3 bases are TGTGCCAGCAGCTCCAGACAGATACTTACAACTAATGAAAAACTGTTTTTT. Amino acids: CASSSRQILTTNEKLFF.

V usage is TRBV5-5 and J usage is TRBJ2-7; TRBD1 agrees at 10 bases. After removal of 4 bases from V and 1 base from J, the junction contained 2 bases not matched to a gene. The CDR3 spans 14 residues. Germline CDR1 SGHKS, CDR2 YYEKEE (reference sequence). The CDR3 nucleotides are TGTGCCAGCAGCCGGGACAGGGGTTCCTACGAGCAGTACGTC. Protein sequence: CASSRDRGSYEQYV.

V gene TRBV24-1 combines with J gene TRBJ2-1; 10 bases align to TRBD2. Germline loops: CDR1 KGHDR, CDR2 SFDVKD. The CDR3 runs to 18 residues. J lost 10 bases, V lost 3 bases, and 17 bases had no gene match. CDR3 in DNA: TGTGCCACCAGTGATACGGACCTAAGCGGGAGGGGTTCTAGAGAGCAGTTCTTC. Protein product: CATSDTDLSGRGSREQFF.

This chain uses TRBV6-2 or TRBV6-3 with TRBJ2-7; the D is unclear. CDR1 and CDR2 from the germline V gene are MNHEY and SVGEGT. The V gene lost 4 bases and the J gene lost 3 bases, with 13 bases spanning the gap. There are 14 residues in the CDR3. The chain's CDR3 is CASSSLRHFYEQYV. The CDR3 coding sequence is TGTGCCAGCAGTTCCTTGAGACACTTCTACGAGCAGTACGTC.

This clone was observed once. The genes are TRBV7-2 and TRBJ2-2; tentative D call: TRBD1 (5 bases). Germline CDR1 is SGHTA and CDR2 is FQGNSA. V was cut by 2 bases and J by 7 bases, with 11 bases left in between. The CDR3 has 14 amino acids. DNA for the CDR3: TGTGCCAGCAGCTTAAGTCCAGGGATCGGGGAGCTGTTTTTT. Translating it yields CASSLSPGIGELFF.

The V gene is TRBV14, the J gene TRBJ2-1; TRBD2 aligns across 12 bases. Per germline, CDR1 SGHDN and CDR2 FVKESK. V shed 1 base, J shed 4 bases, and the junction held 14 bases outside the gene matches. The CDR3 is made up of 20 amino acids. The chain's CDR3 is CASSQVWLAGGIQRYNEQFF. The CDR3 nucleotides read TGTGCCAGCAGCCAAGTTTGGCTAGCGGGAGGGATTCAAAGGTACAATGAGCAGTTCTTC.

The rearrangement joins TRBV28 to TRBJ1-1; no clear D gene. V lost 8 bases, J lost 1 base, and 5 bases lay in between. Germline V gene sequence: CDR1 MDHEN, CDR2 SYDVKM. This CDR3 has 11 residues. CDR3 nucleotide sequence: TGTGCCAGCGTCAGGAACACTGAAGCTTTCTTT. Protein product: CASVRNTEAFF.

This clone was picked up one time. This chain uses TRBV10-3 with TRBJ1-1; D is possibly TRBD1 (5 bases). Trimming shortened V by 8 bases and J by 3 bases, and 13 bases separated the two germline ends. The CDR3 covers 13 residues. Germline V lookup: CDR1 ENHRY, CDR2 SYGVKD. CDR3 sequence: CAIGEGLHTEAFF. Written as DNA, the CDR3 is TGTGCCATCGGGGAGGGACTACACACTGAAGCTTTCTTT.

This chain joins TRBV24-1 and TRBJ2-5; D might be TRBD1 (5 bases). Trimming removed 2 bases at V and 1 base at J, with 13 bases between. This CDR3 has 16 amino acids. Germline V gene sequence: CDR1 KGHDR, CDR2 SFDVKD. The DNA for the CDR3 is TGTGCCACCAGTGATTCAACAGGAAGACTCCAAGAGACCCAGTACTTC. This codes for CATSDSTGRLQETQYF.

The rearrangement joins TRBV7-9 to TRBJ2-3; 10 nucleotides agree with TRBD2. The CDR3 extends over 15 amino acids. V shed 5 bases, J shed 2 bases, and the junction held 4 bases outside the gene matches. Germline V CDR1 and CDR2: SEHNR, FQNEAQ (reference sequence). The CDR3: CASSELAGATDTQYF. CDR3 DNA sequence: TGTGCCAGCAGCGAGCTAGCGGGGGCCACAGATACGCAGTATTTT.

The J gene is TRBJ1-5, the V gene TRBV5-8; D is ambiguous. V was cut by 4 bases and J by 5 bases, with 4 bases left in between. CDR3 length: 11 residues. Germline V CDR1 and CDR2: SGHTS, YDEGEE. CDR3 bases: TGTGCCAGCAGCGAGTATCAGCCCCAGCATTTT. Protein product: CASSEYQPQHF.